This T cell receptor beta chain was found in a study of early T cells in non-severe SARS-CoV-2 infection. Study as a whole: Unsorted whole blood bulk RNA was sequenced, with unpaired chains.

MiXCR, applied by TCRdb to the 5' RACE reads, yields one record per CDR3 protein. The data hold fewer than 85,000 distinct CDR3 sequences, with 11% observed a single time. J gave up 3 bases and V 3 bases, and 6 bases lay outside the gene matches. The CDR3 sequence is 16 residues long. Germline CDR1 is SGHDT and CDR2 is YYEEEE. This TCR was recovered from an adult who was a healthcare worker with PCR-confirmed SARS-CoV-2 infection or an uninfected control (not recorded which). The gene calls are TRBV5-6 and TRBJ2-1; 10 bases are a match to TRBD2. This material consisted of whole blood, taken at baseline. The CDR3 nucleotides read TGTGCCAGCAGCTGGGTGGCTAGCGGGGGCTACAATGAGCAGTTCTTC. It yields the protein CASSWVASGGYNEQFF.